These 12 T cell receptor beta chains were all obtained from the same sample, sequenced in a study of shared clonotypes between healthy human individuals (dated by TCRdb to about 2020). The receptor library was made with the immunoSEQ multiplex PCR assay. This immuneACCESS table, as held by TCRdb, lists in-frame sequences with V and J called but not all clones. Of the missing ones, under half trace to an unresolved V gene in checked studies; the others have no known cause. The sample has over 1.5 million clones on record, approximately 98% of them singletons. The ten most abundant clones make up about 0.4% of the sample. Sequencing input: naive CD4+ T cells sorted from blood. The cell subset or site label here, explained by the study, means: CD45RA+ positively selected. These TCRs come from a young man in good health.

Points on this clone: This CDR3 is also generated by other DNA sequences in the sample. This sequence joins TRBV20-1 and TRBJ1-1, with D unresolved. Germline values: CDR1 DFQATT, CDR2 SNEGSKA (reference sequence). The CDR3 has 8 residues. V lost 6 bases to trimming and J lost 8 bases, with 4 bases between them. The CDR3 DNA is TGCAGTGCGCCCGAAGCTTTCTTT. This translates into CSAPEAFF.

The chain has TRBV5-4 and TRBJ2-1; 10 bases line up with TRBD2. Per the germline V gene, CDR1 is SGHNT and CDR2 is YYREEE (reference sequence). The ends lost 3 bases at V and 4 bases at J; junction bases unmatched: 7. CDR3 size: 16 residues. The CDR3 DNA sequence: TGTGCCAGCAGCTGGGCTAGCGGGAGAACGTACAATGAGCAGTTCTTC. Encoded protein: CASSWASGRTYNEQFF.

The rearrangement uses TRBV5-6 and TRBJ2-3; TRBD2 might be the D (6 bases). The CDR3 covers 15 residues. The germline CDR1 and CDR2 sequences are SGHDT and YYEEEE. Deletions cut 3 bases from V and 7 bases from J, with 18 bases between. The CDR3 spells CASSSVRGRDHTQYF. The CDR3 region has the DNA TGTGCCAGCAGCTCCGTGCGTGGGCGGGATCATACGCAGTATTTT.

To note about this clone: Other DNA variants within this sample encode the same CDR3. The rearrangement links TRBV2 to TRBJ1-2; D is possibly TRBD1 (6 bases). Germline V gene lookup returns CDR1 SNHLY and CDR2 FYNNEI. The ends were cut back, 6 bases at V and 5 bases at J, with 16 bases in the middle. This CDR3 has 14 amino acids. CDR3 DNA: TGTGCCAGCAGCCCCAGAGGGGGGGCATATGGCTACACCTTC. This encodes CASSPRGGAYGYTF.

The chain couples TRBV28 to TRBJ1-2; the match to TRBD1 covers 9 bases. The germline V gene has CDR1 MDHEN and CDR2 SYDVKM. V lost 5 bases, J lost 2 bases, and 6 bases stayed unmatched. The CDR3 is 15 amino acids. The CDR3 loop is CASSGTGSRNYGYTF. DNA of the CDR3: TGTGCCAGCAGTGGGACAGGGAGTAGGAACTATGGCTACACCTTC.

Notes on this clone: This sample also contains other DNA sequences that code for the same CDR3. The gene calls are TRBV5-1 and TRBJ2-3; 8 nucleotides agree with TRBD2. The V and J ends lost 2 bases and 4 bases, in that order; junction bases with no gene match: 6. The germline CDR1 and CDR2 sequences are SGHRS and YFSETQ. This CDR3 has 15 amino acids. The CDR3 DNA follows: TGCGCCAGCAGCTTAGGGGCGGGAGGAGCAGATACGCAGTATTTT. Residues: CASSLGAGGADTQYF.

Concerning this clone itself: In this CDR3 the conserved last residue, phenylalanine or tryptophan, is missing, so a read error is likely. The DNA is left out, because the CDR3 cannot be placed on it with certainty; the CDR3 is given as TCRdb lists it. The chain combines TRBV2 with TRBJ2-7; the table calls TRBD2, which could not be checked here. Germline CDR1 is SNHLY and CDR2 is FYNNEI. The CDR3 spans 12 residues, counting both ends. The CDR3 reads CASSTGTNRIFL.

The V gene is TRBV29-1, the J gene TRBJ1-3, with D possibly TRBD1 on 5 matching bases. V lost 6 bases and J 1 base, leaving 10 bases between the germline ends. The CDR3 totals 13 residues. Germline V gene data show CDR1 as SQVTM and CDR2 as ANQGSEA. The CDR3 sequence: CSVEQVSGNTIYF. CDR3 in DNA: TGCAGCGTCGAACAGGTTTCTGGAAACACCATATATTTT.

The CDR3 is CASSSGGEVATEAFF. The CDR3 DNA reads TGTGCCAGCAGCTCCGGGGGGGAAGTGGCCACTGAAGCTTTCTTT. The V call is TRBV7-9, the J call TRBJ1-1; weak D call: TRBD1 (5 bases). From germline, CDR1 is SEHNR and CDR2 FQNEAQ (reference sequence). The CDR3 runs to 15 residues. With 4 bases removed from V and 4 bases from J, the gap between germline ends came to 16 bases.

CDR3 residues: CASSYPRDEQFF. DNA for the CDR3: TGTGCCAGCAGCTATCCCAGGGATGAGCAGTTCTTC. The chain joins TRBV5-4 to TRBJ2-1, with TRBD1 as a possible D gene (5 bases). This CDR3 has 12 residues. Germline CDR1 is SGHNT and CDR2 is YYREEE (reference sequence). V lost 3 bases and J lost 8, with 9 bases in between.

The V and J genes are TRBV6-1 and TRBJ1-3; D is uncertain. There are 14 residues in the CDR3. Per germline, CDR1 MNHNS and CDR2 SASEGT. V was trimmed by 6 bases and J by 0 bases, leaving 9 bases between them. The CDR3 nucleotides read TGTGCCAGCAGACTAATGGACTCTGGAAACACCATATATTTT. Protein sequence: CASRLMDSGNTIYF.

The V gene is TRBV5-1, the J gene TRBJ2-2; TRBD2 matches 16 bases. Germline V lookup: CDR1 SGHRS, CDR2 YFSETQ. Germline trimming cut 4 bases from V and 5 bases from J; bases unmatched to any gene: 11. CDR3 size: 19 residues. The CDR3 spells CASSRTGLAGGPGTGELFF. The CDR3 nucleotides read TGCGCCAGCAGCAGGACGGGACTAGCGGGAGGGCCGGGGACCGGGGAGCTGTTTTTT.